This T cell receptor beta chain is from a study of PD-L1 blockade in urothelial cancer. Study summary: The study recovered a median of roughly 140,000 T cells per blood sample.

The ends lost 6 bases at V and 4 bases at J; junction bases unmatched: 8. Looked up from germline, CDR1 is ENHRY and CDR2 is SYGVKD. CDR3 length equals 14 residues. Sequencing was performed with immunoSEQ multiplex PCR; in TCRdb, only in-frame clones are kept and a portion is missing. The table lists 45,000 to 60,000 clones, 87% of them singletons. The source is a man aged 55 to 70 with urothelial cancer. Sample: PBMCs, taken around atezolizumab (anti-PD-L1) treatment. This rearrangement joins TRBV10-3 to TRBJ2-7, with TRBD1 matching 8 bases. The CDR3 reads CAISRQGLRYEQYF. CDR3 nucleotides: TGTGCCATCAGCCGACAGGGGCTTAGGTACGAGCAGTACTTC.